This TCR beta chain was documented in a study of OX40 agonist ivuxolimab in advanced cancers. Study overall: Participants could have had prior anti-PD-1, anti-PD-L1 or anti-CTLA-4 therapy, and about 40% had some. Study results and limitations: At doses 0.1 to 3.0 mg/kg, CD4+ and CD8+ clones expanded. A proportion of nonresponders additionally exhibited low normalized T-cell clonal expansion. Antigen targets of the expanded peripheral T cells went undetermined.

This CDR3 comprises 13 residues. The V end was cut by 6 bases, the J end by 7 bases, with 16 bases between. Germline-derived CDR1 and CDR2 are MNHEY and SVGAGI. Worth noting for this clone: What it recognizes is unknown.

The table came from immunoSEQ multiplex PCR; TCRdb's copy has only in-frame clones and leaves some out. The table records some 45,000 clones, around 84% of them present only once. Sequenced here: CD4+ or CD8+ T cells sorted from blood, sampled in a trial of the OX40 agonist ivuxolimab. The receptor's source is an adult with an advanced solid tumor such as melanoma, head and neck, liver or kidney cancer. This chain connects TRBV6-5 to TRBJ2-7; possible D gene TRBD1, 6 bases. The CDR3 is CASRYGTGYEQYF. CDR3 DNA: TGTGCCAGCAGGTATGGCACAGGGTATGAGCAGTACTTC.